Sequencing of this T cell receptor (beta chain) was carried out in a study of human T cells and chemical hapten exposure. Study background: Small pooled library volume differences mainly caused per-sample TCR yield variation.

Time point specified: patch test 3, about 24 weeks after DPC sensitization. Sample treatment: therapeutic diphenylcyclopropenone sensitization with weekly scalp DPC. The CDR3 contains 17 residues. The germline V and J ends were trimmed by 3 bases and 2 bases, with 20 bases remaining between them. Per germline, CDR1 SQVTM and CDR2 ANQGSEA. This clonotype was observed a handful of times. Per the study methods: From around 20,000 to 690,000 TCRs were found per sample, with a median of 95,638. MiXCR, applied by TCRdb to the RACE reads, yields one record per CDR3 protein. The V and J calls shown here were made by TCRdb, not taken from the authors' results. The sample has about 110,000 distinct CDR3 sequences; less than 35% are singletons.

The TCR comes from a man in his forties with alopecia areata. Some clones in this sample may be carry-over from other donors' samples. V gene TRBV29-1 combines with J gene TRBJ2-1, with D maybe TRBD2 (6 bases). This sample comprised whole blood, obtained in connection with sensitization to the hapten diphenylcyclopropenone (DPC). The CDR3 loop is CSVEKPGVGFPYNEQFF. The DNA for the CDR3 is TGCAGCGTTGAGAAACCGGGAGTTGGATTCCCCTACAATGAGCAGTTCTTC.